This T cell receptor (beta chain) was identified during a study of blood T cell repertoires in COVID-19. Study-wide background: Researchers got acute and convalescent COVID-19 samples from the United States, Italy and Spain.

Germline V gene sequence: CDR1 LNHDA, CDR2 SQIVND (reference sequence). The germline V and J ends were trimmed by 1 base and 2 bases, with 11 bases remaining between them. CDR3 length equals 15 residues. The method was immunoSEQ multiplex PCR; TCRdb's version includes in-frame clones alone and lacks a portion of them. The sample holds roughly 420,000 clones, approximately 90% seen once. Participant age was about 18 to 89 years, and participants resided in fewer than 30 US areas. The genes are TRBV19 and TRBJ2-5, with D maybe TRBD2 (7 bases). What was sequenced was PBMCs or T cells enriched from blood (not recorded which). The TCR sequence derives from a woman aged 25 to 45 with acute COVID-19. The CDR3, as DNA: TGTGCCAGTAGTATAGCTAGGGGGGGGCAAGAGACCCAGTACTTC. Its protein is CASSIARGGQETQYF.